What follows is one T cell receptor (beta chain) and its context. The antigen remains unidentified. The data were obtained in a study of cytomegalovirus exposure and HLA in healthy donors. The study's findings and limits: The study carried out a later analysis of TCR beta sequences. It associated 16,951 of them with specific HLA alleles at a false discovery rate of 0.05. The classifier reportedly diagnosed cytomegalovirus status with high specificity and sensitivity. Earlier analysis yielded a pattern in which most TCR beta V segments were productive about 90% or about 30% of the time. It was assumed in the presence/absence analyses that sequencing depth was roughly uniform across donors.

Trimming took off 0 bases at V and 6 bases at J, with 11 bases between the two ends. The CDR3 has 14 residues. CDR1 and CDR2 from the germline V gene are GTSNPN and SVGIG (reference sequence). PCR employed 60 Vbeta and 13 Jbeta primers. This table comes from immunoSEQ multiplex PCR, and its TCRdb copy is limited to in-frame clones, with some not included. The table has about 250,000 clones, around 66% seen once; the top ten hold over 2%. Sequencing was done on a sample of PBMCs. The sequence came from a female donor in good health and CMV-seronegative. J is TRBJ2-2 and V is TRBV30, with D maybe TRBD2 (6 bases). This CDR3 reads CAWSVGGRPGELFF. The CDR3 DNA follows: TGTGCCTGGAGTGTAGGTGGGAGGCCCGGGGAGCTGTTTTTT.